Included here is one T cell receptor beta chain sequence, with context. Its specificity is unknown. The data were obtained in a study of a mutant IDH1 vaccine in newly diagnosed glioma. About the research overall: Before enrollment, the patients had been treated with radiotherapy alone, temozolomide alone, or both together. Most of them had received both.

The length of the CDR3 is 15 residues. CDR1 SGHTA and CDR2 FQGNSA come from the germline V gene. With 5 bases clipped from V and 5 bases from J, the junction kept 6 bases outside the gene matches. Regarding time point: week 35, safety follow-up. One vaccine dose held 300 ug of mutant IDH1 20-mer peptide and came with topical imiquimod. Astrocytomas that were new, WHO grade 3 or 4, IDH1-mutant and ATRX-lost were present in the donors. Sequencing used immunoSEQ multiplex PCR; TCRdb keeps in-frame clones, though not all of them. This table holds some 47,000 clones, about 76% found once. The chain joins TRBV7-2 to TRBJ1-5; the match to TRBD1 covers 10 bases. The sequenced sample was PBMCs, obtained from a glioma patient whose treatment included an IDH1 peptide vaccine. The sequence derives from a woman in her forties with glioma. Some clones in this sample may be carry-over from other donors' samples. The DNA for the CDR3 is TGTGCCAGCAGCCGGACAGGGGGAAGAGATCAGCCCCAGCATTTT. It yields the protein CASSRTGGRDQPQHF. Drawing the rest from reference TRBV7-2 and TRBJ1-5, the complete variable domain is GAGVSQSPSNKVTEKGKDVELRCDPISGHTALYWYRQSLGQGLEFLIYFQGNSAPDKSGLPSDRFSAERTGGSVSTLTIQRTQQEDSAVYLCASSRTGGRDQPQHFGDGTRLSIL.